This T cell receptor beta chain came from a study of blood T cell repertoires in COVID-19. Produced via immunoSEQ multiplex PCR; TCRdb's table is partial and in-frame only. The sample holds around 190,000 clones, 76% seen once. Germline values: CDR1 SEHNR, CDR2 FQNEAQ (reference sequence). With 1 base clipped from V and 3 bases from J, the junction kept 12 bases outside the gene matches. The CDR3 has 18 residues. Input material: PBMCs or T cells enriched from blood (not recorded which). The TCR sequence derives from a woman between 45 and 60 years old with acute COVID-19. J is TRBJ1-5 and V is TRBV7-9; 7 nucleotides align to TRBD1. The DNA for the CDR3 is TGTGCCAGCAGCTTAGAGGGGACAGCCTCGATACCCAATCAGCCCCAGCATTTT. Its protein product is CASSLEGTASIPNQPQHF. Full variable domain (rest looked up from reference TRBV7-9 and TRBJ1-5): DTGVSQNPRHKITKRGQNVTFRCDPISEHNRLYWYRQTLGQGPEFLTYFQNEAQLEKSRLLSDRFSAERPKGSFSTLEIQRTEQGDSAMYLCASSLEGTASIPNQPQHFGDGTRLSIL.